Included here is one T cell receptor beta chain sequence, with context. The antigen it binds to is not known. No quality values exist for individual bases; no much larger clone is one base distant. The record originates from a study of CD8+CD57+ T cells in acquired aplastic anemia (dated by TCRdb to between 2017 and 2018). As for the study more broadly: DNA extracted from sorted CD4+ and CD8+ cells had a mean of roughly 3.4 ug, with a range of roughly 0.18 to 27.4 ug. A CD8+CD57+ expansion meant a frequency higher than the mean frequency seen in healthy subjects.

The CDR3 spans 15 residues, from the cysteine through the phenylalanine. Only the CDR3 DNA stays, 45 bases, in frame from base 1. The junction shows trimming of 3 bases on V and 0 bases on J, plus 5 bases between the germline ends. Reading the germline V gene gives CDR1 KGHDR and CDR2 SFDVKD. The patients picked for sequencing were ones in whom flow cytometry had shown an expansion of CD8+CD57+ cells. Every patient had severe acquired aplastic anemia, diagnosed using the International Study of Aplastic Anemia and Agranulocytosis and Camitta criteria. No patient had received any therapy when blood was sampled. In this study, sorted CD4+ and CD8+ T cells from the blood of healthy subjects and of severe aplastic anemia patients had their TCR repertoires deep-sequenced. In the USA, patient enrollment took place under clinicaltrials.gov protocols 00001620, 01623167, 00001397, 00071045, 00081523 and 00961064. Ficoll-Paque density gradient centrifugation was used to isolate peripheral blood mononuclear cells. CD4+ and CD8+ T cells were sorted by FACS or magnetic beads before DNA extraction.

Beyond this particular receptor, the publication reports: Twenty-nine CD8+ CDR3 sequences were found in both patients and controls but appeared to be highly expressed in patients and within the immunodominant clones of the patients. CD8+ Simpson's diversity did not differ significantly between patients and healthy controls (P=0.060).

Genomic DNA was used as template for profiling of TCR beta VDJ combinations and CDR3 sequences. An Illumina HiSeq 2000 was used for TCR repertoire sequencing. On the authors' methods: TRBV/TRBJ rearrangement plots, CDR3 size and DJ length profiles, and Simpson's diversity index were used to evaluate the repertoires. The immunodominant clone was defined as the most abundant DNA sequence in deep sequencing data. CDR3 amino acid sequences were screened for sharing across subjects and were compared with published repertoires and the VDJdb database. Using fastp trimming at Q25 and MiXCR clonotype assembly, TCRdb reanalyzed the public sequencing data and kept in-frame beta chains. Every CDR3 protein is listed once, alongside the most common genes and DNA of its rows. These V and J calls originate from TCRdb's pipeline instead of the authors' own analysis. The sample contains 160,000 or so distinct CDR3 sequences, 45% to 55% of them found a single time. The ten largest clones capture around 2.9% of the sample.

Source material: sorted CD4+, CD8+, or CD8+CD57+ T cells (not recorded which) from PBMCs. This TCR was recovered from a human donor with aplastic anemia. The V and J segments used are TRBV24-1 and TRBJ2-6; no D gene is confidently identified. The DNA reads TGTGCCACCAGTGATCCAGGCTCTGGGGCCAACGTCCTGACTTTC. The encoded protein is CATSDPGSGANVLTF.